This T cell receptor (beta chain) stems from a study of blood T cells in healthy people across ages. Total RNA extraction produced at least 5.5 micrograms (per sample) for the study. Regarding the study as a whole: Whereas aged donors had fewer naive CD4+ cells, long-lived donors had more of them and higher diversity. Donor CMV infection status was unknown, possibly confounding age-related changes in expanded clonotypes.

Alongside a J-beta primer mix, a sample-barcoded 5' primer served in a second PCR lasting roughly 7 to 11 cycles. Any given sample supplied a minimum of 2.5 million CDR3-containing paired-end reads. TCRdb itself ran the 5' RACE reads through MiXCR, one entry per CDR3 protein. This table holds about 970,000 distinct CDR3 sequences, roughly 50% found once. This clonotype was seen only a few times. What it recognizes is unknown. Sequenced: blood. This clonotype originated in a woman aged 60-75 years in good health.

CDR3 nucleotides: TGTGCCAGCAGCCAGGTCCAGGGCAACTACGAGCAGTACTTC. Translation: CASSQVQGNYEQYF. V is TRBV3-1 and J is TRBJ2-7, with D maybe TRBD1 (5 bases). V was shortened by 3 bases and J by 3 bases, with 12 bases between the two germline ends. The CDR3 runs to 14 residues. Germline CDR1 LGHDT, CDR2 YNNKEL (reference sequence).